This T cell receptor (beta chain) was captured in a study of T cells in Graves' hyperthyroidism and ophthalmopathy. CDR1 is DFQATT and CDR2 is SNEGSKA in the germline V gene (reference sequence). Unmatched junction bases numbered 9, after V lost 6 bases and J lost 4 bases. The CDR3 extends over 14 amino acids. Graves' hyperthyroidism was deemed stable given no ophthalmopathy progression within 18 months. With a duration under 2 months, the hyperthyroidism was newly diagnosed in patients aged 18 to 65. Uncontrolled infection, other autoimmune disease, pregnancy or lactation disqualified patients from enrolment. Many counts were recorded for this clonotype. TCR beta CDR3 sequences were amplified from RNA transcripts. Researchers ran a first-round RT-PCR on the TCR CDR3 using the HTBI primer set. TCRdb re-derived calls from the multiplex PCR reads in MiXCR, one entry per CDR3 protein. The sample lists around 620,000 distinct CDR3 sequences, 16% seen once, with about 3.8% in the top ten.

The chain is built from TRBV20-1 and TRBJ2-1, with 7 bases lining up with TRBD1. The sequence was obtained from a woman between 25 and 40 years old with Graves' hyperthyroidism. The sequenced material came from blood. Here the CDR3 DNA reads TGCAGTGCGCAACAGGGGTTCTTATACAATGAGCAGTTCTTC. Protein sequence: CSAQQGFLYNEQFF.